Reported below is one TCR beta chain. This clonotype was observed a few times. Its antigen has not been determined. No per-base quality is available; no much larger clone lies one base away. The CDR3 has 15 amino acids, counting the end cysteine and phenylalanine. Only the CDR3 portion is preserved as DNA: 45 bases, with reading frame beginning at the first base. Germline trimming amounts to 6 bases on V and 2 bases on J, with 9 as the count of junction bases outside the gene matches. These data are taken from a study of blood T cells in healthy people across ages (dated by TCRdb to between 2015 and 2016). Study-level background: In model experiments, template switching captured roughly one uniquely barcoded TCR beta cDNA molecule for every two T cells. For two donors (one aged 18 to 30 and one aged 80 or older), the study analyzed two additional independent replicas of 1 million unique cDNA reads from the same blood draw. To avoid experimental bias, donors of different ages were randomly spread across the sequencing lanes. The study measured age-related changes in TCR beta repertoire diversity using deep sequencing normalized with unique cDNA molecular identifiers. Donors were grouped into four age groups: young (average approximately 15 years), middle-aged (39), aged (approximately 67) and long-lived (roughly 80).

Systemically healthy Caucasian individuals from Russia, around 38 in total and aged about 6 to 100 years, were included as donors. Each donor gave approximately 9.3 milliliters of peripheral blood, collected into EDTA-treated Vacutainer tubes. Ficoll-Paque density-gradient centrifugation was used to isolate PBMCs, with at least 7 million per sample. Trizol reagent was used to extract total RNA from the PBMCs, yielding at least 5 micrograms per sample. For every donor, flow cytometry on a PBMC aliquot measured the percentage of naive CD45RAhigh/CD27high T cells. Libraries were built with 5' RACE. The run used an Illumina HiSeq 2500. A second PCR of roughly 6 to 12 cycles was performed with a sample-barcoded 5' primer and a J-beta primer mix. A template-switch 5' adaptor carrying 12 random nucleotides introduced a unique molecular identifier onto each TCR beta cDNA molecule. Each sample yielded at least 2.5 million CDR3-containing paired-end reads. First-strand cDNA synthesis was performed from all RNA using the Mint cDNA synthesis kit, with priming by a TRBC-specific oligonucleotide. All cDNA was treated with uracil-DNA glycosylase and then went through a first 18-cycle PCR with the universal primers M1SS and BC2_uni_R. As for how the authors treated the data: Normalization of each sample was performed by random selection of 1 million high-quality reads, each carrying a distinct molecular identifier. Instead of being binned into consensus sequences, reads that shared molecular identifiers were thrown out. MiTCR, set to a Q25 quality threshold and the strictest error-elimination algorithm, was used for CDR3 identification, clonotype clustering and error correction. A nonparametric unseen species model with Euler transformation was used to estimate lower-bound total TCR beta diversity. The public reads were run again by TCRdb, first through fastp at Q25 and then through MiXCR, and only productive beta chains were kept. Entries are consolidated by CDR3 protein sequence, retaining the most common genes and DNA. The V and J calls, along with clone size, are taken from TCRdb and not from the paper's own processing. The sample table shows about 1.1 million distinct CDR3 sequences, and 30% to 40% are seen once. Of the sample, about an eighth falls within the top ten clones.

What the work shows at the level of the full study, not this receptor alone: Because the CMV infection status of the donors was unknown, age-related changes in expanded clonotypes may potentially have been confounded. Compared with the aged group, the long-lived group had more naive CD4+ T cells, fewer expanded clones and increased TCR diversity, suggesting age selection. As age increased, observed TCR beta diversity per million T cells dropped in a roughly linear way, and a significant reduction was already evident by age roughly 36. Conclusive comparison of naive and antigen-experienced compartments was prevented by the profiling of bulk unsorted PBMCs. Observed TCR beta diversity correlated strongly with the percentage of naive T cells measured by flow cytometry. Estimates of total diversity from one million sequenced T cells were regarded as lower bounds and underestimates.

The rearrangement combines TRBV12-3 or TRBV12-4 with TRBJ2-7; 8 central nucleotides agree with TRBD2. The TCR comes from a man between 18 and 29 years old in good health. The sample comprised blood. The CDR3 region reads CASRPQAGGAYEQYF. The DNA sequence is TGTGCCAGCAGACCCCAGGCGGGGGGCGCCTACGAGCAGTACTTC.